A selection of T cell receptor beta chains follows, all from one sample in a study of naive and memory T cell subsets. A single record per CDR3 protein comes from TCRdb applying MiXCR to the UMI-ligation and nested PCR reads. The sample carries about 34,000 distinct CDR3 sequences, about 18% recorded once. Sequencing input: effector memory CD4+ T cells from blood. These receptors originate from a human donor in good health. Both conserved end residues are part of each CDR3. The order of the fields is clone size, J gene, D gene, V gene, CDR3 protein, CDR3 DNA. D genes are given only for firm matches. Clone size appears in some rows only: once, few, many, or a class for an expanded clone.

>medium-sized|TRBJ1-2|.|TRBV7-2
CASRQDSAPYGYTF
TGTGCCAGCAGACAAGACAGCGCTCCCTATGGCTACACCTTC
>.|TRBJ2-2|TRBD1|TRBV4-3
CASSQDRKGGGGELFF
TGCGCCAGCAGCCAAGATAGAAAAGGGGGCGGCGGGGAGCTGTTTTTT
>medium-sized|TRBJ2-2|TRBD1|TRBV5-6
CASSWTGDRTGELFF
TGTGCCAGCAGCTGGACAGGGGATCGCACCGGGGAGCTGTTTTTT
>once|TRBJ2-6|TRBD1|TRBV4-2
CASSRTGVSGANVLTF
TGTGCCAGCAGCCGGACAGGGGTATCTGGGGCCAACGTCCTGACTTTC
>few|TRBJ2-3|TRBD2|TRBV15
CATSRDRRLAGTLDTQYF
TGTGCCACCAGCAGAGATCGCCGACTAGCGGGAACCCTTGATACGCAGTATTTT
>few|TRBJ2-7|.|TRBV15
CATSRDGGKNSYEQYF
TGTGCCACCAGCAGAGATGGCGGAAAGAACTCCTACGAGCAGTACTTC
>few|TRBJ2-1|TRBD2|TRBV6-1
CAGRGLAGPSSYNEQFF
TGTGCCGGCAGGGGACTAGCGGGCCCCAGCTCCTACAATGAGCAGTTCTTC
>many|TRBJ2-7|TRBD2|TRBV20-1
CSALAPTTSGNPYEQYF
TGCAGTGCCCTCGCACCAACGACTAGCGGGAACCCCTACGAGCAGTACTTC
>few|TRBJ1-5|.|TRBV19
CASKSVWGDQPQHF
TGTGCCAGTAAATCGGTGTGGGGGGATCAGCCCCAGCATTTT
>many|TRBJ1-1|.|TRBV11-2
CASSLPRRGAFF
TGTGCCAGCAGCTTACCAAGGAGGGGGGCTTTCTTT
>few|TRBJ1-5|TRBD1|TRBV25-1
CASRDRGSNQPQHF
TGTGCCAGCAGGGACAGGGGAAGCAATCAGCCCCAGCATTTT
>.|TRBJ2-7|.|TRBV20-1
CSARDQGKTYEQYF
TGCAGTGCTAGAGATCAGGGAAAAACCTACGAGCAGTACTTC
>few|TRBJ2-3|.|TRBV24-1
CATSVGAGETDTQYF
TGTGCCACCAGTGTCGGAGCAGGGGAAACAGATACGCAGTATTTT
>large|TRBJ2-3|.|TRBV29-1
CSVPGHLLTDTQYF
TGCAGCGTTCCCGGACACCTTCTTACAGATACGCAGTATTTT
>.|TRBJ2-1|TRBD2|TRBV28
CASSLWGLANEQFF
TGTGCCAGCAGTTTATGGGGACTAGCGAATGAGCAGTTCTTC
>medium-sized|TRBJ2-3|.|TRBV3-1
CASSPLSATRTDTQYF
TGTGCCAGCAGCCCGCTTTCCGCTACCCGCACAGATACGCAGTATTTT
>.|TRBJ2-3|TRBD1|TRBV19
CASSPRAGQGSDTQYF
TGTGCCAGTAGTCCCCGGGCGGGACAGGGATCAGATACGCAGTATTTT
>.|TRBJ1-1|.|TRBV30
CAWKKQGLGTEAFF
TGTGCCTGGAAAAAACAGGGTTTAGGCACTGAAGCTTTCTTT
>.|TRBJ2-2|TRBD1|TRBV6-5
CASREQGLSTGELFF
TGTGCCAGCAGAGAACAGGGGTTGAGCACCGGGGAGCTGTTTTTT
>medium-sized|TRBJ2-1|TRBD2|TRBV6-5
CASSYVGLAGYNEQFF
TGTGCCAGCAGTTACGTCGGACTAGCGGGTTACAATGAGCAGTTCTTC
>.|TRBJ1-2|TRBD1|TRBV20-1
CSASVGDRGNYGYTF
TGCAGTGCCTCGGTCGGGGACAGGGGGAACTATGGCTACACCTTC
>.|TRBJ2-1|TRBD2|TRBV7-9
CASSLRGSGESYNEQFF
TGTGCCAGCAGCTTACGGGGTAGCGGGGAGTCCTACAATGAGCAGTTCTTC
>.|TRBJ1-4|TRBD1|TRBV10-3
CAISDAGTGDEKLFF
TGTGCCATCAGTGACGCCGGGACAGGGGATGAAAAACTGTTTTTT
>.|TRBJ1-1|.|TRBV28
CASRSVWGAAFF
TGTGCCAGCAGATCGGTATGGGGCGCGGCTTTCTTT
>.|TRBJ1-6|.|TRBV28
CASSFNEAATYNSPLHF
TGTGCCAGCAGTTTTAACGAGGCGGCCACCTATAATTCACCCCTCCACTTT
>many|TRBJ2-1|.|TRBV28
CASSPTGEGTYEQFF
TGTGCCAGCAGCCCGACAGGGGAGGGGACATATGAGCAGTTCTTC
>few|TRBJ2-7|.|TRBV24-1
CATSNSEVYEQYF
TGTGCCACCAGTAACAGCGAGGTCTACGAGCAGTACTTC
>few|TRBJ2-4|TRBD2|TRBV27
CASSLREWSKNIQYF
TGTGCCAGCAGTTTGCGGGAGTGGTCCAAAAACATTCAGTACTTC
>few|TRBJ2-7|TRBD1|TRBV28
CASRRQGARGEQYF
TGTGCCAGCAGGCGACAGGGGGCGCGAGGGGAGCAGTACTTC
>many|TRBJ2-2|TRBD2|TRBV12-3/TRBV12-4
CASSLAAGVGAGELFF
TGTGCCAGCAGTTTAGCAGCGGGAGTAGGAGCCGGGGAGCTGTTTTTT
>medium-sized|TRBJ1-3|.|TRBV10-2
CASSGRIGNTIYF
TGCGCCAGCAGTGGCAGGATCGGAAACACCATATATTTT
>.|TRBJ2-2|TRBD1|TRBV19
CASSILDRGLNTGELFF
TGTGCCAGTAGTATATTGGACAGGGGGCTCAACACCGGGGAGCTGTTTTTT
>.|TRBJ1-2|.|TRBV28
CASSLYRVSGGYTF
TGTGCCAGCAGTCTCTACAGGGTATCTGGTGGCTACACCTTC
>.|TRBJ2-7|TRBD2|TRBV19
CASKSVAGASYEQYF
TGTGCCAGTAAATCGGTAGCGGGAGCTTCCTACGAGCAGTACTTC
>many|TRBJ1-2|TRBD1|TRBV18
CASSRTGTGDDGYTF
TGTGCCAGCTCACGAACCGGGACAGGGGATGATGGCTACACCTTC
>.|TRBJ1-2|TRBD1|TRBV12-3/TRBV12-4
CASSLYGTDSNYGYTF
TGTGCCAGCAGTTTGTATGGGACAGATTCTAACTATGGCTACACCTTC
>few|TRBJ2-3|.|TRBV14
CASSQSRVLNTDTQYF
TGTGCCAGCAGCCAATCCAGGGTATTAAACACAGATACGCAGTATTTT